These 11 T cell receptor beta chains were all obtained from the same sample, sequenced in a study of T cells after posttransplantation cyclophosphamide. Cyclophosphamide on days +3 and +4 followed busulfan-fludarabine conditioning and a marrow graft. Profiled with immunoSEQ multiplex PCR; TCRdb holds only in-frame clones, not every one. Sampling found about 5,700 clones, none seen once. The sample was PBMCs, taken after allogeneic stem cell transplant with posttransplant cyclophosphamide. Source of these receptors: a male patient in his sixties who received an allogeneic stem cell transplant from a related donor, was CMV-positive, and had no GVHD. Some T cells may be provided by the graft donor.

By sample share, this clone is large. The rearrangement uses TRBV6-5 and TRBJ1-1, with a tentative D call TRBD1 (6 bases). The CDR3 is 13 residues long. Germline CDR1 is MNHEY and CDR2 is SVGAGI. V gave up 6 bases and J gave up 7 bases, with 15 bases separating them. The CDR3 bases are TGTGCCAGCAGCCACAGGGAGGGGGTTGAAGCTTTCTTT. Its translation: CASSHREGVEAFF.

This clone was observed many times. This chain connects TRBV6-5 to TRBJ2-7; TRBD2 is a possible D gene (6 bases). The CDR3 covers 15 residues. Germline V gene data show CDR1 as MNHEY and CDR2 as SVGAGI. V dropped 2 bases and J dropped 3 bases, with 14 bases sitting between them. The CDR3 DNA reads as TGTGCCAGCAGTTACCTAGCGCAAGTTCTCTACGAGCAGTACTTC. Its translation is CASSYLAQVLYEQYF.

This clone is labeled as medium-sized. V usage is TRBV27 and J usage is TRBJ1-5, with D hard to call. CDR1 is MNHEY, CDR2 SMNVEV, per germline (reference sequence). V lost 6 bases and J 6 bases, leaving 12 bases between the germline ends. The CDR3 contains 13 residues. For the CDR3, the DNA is TGTGCCAGCAGAAGGGAGGCGGCTCAGCCCCAGCATTTT. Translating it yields CASRREAAQPQHF.

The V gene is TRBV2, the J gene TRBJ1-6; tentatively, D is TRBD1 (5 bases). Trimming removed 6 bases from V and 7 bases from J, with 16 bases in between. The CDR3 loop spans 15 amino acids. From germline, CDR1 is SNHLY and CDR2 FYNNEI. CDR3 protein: CASSLSAGSNSPLHF. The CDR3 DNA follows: TGTGCCAGCAGCCTCTCGGCAGGGTCAAATTCACCCCTCCACTTT. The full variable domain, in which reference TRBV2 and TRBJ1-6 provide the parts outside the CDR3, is EPEVTQTPSHQVTQMGQEVILRCVPISNHLYFYWYRQILGQKVEFLVSFYNNEISEKSEIFDDQFSVERPDGSNFTLKIRSTKLEDSAMYFCASSLSAGSNSPLHFGNGTRLTVT.

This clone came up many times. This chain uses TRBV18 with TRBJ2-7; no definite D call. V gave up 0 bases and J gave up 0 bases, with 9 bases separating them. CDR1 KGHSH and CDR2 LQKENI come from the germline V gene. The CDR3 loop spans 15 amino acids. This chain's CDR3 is CASSPPKPSSYEQYF. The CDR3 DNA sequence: TGTGCCAGCTCACCACCGAAGCCGAGCTCCTACGAGCAGTACTTC. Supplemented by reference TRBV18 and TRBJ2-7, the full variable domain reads NAGVMQNPRHLVRRRGQEARLRCSPMKGHSHVYWYRQLPEEGLKFMVYLQKENIIDESGMPKERFSAEFPKEGPSILRIQQVVRGDSAAYFCASSPPKPSSYEQYFGPGTRLTVT.

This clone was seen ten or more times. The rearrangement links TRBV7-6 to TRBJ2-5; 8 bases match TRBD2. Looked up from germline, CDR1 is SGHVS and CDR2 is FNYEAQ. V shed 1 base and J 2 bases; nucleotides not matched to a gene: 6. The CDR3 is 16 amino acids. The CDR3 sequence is CASSLVWRGAQETQYF. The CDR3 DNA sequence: TGTGCCAGCAGCTTAGTTTGGCGGGGGGCTCAAGAGACCCAGTACTTC.

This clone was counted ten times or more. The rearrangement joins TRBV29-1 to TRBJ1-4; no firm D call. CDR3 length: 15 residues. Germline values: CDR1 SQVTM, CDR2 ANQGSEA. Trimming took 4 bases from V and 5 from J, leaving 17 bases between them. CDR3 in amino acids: CSVGAWAGKNEKLFF. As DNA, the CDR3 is TGCAGCGTTGGAGCTTGGGCAGGAAAAAATGAAAAACTGTTTTTT.

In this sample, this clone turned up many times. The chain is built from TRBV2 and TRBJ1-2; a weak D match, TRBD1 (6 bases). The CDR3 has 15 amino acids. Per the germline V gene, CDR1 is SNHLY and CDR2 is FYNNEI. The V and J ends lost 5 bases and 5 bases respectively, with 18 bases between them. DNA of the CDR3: TGTGCCAGCAGTTCCACCGGACAGCCTCGTTATGGCTACACCTTC. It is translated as CASSSTGQPRYGYTF.

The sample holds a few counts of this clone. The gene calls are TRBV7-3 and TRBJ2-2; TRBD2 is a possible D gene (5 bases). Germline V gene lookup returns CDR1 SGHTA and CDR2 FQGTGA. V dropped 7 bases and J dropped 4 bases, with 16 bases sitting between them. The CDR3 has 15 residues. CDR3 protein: CASNFTRGATGELFF. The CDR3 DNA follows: TGTGCCAGCAACTTTACACGGGGTGCCACCGGGGAGCTGTTTTTT.

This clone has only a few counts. The CDR3 region is CASRLPRGGGYEQYF. The DNA for the CDR3 is TGTGCCAGCAGACTCCCCCGAGGGGGCGGTTACGAGCAGTACTTC. This chain connects TRBV6-5 to TRBJ2-7; 7 nucleotides line up with TRBD1. This CDR3 has 15 residues. The V gene's germline CDR1 is MNHEY and CDR2 SVGAGI. With 6 bases clipped from V and 4 bases from J, the junction kept 12 bases outside the gene matches.

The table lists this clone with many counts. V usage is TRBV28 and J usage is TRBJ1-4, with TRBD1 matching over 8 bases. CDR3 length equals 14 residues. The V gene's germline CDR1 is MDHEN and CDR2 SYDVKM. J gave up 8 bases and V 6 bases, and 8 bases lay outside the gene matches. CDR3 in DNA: TGTGCCAGCAGACTCACAGGGGGTAGGGAAAAACTGTTTTTT. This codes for CASRLTGGREKLFF.